These 6 T cell receptor beta chains came from one sample sequenced in a study of PD-1 blockade in classical Hodgkin lymphoma (dated by TCRdb to the early 2020s). Receptor amplification or capture employed the immunoSEQ multiplex PCR assay. This is the immuneACCESS table as TCRdb keeps it, with only in-frame sequences that have V and J called. A part of the clones is gone; compared with another copy, unresolved V genes explain less than half, and the rest is unexplained. This sample has about 30,000 clones in its table, and around 80% of those were observed once. The ten largest make up approximately 0.65% of the sample. What the time point label conveys for this sample: cycle 4 day 1 (C4D1), after 5 to 7 weeks of nivolumab. Relapse after autologous stem cell transplantation had occurred in all trial patients, and cohorts A, B and C were distinguished by prior brentuximab vedotin exposure. Using a Miltenyi CD4+ T cell isolation kit, CD4+ T cells were purified from thawed PBMCs through magnetic negative selection.

The specimen comprised CD4+ T cells from blood, sampled before the fourth cycle of nivolumab. The receptors here all came from a human donor with classical Hodgkin lymphoma.

The genes are TRBV5-1 and TRBJ1-4; unclear D gene. Germline values: CDR1 SGHRS, CDR2 YFSETQ. Deletions cut 5 bases from V and 6 bases from J, with 17 bases between. The CDR3 sequence is 15 residues long. The CDR3 sequence is CASSRGGPSDEKLFF. The CDR3 DNA follows: TGCGCCAGCAGTCGTGGCGGGCCAAGTGATGAAAAACTGTTTTTT.

V gene TRBV7-3 combines with J gene TRBJ1-1; a weak D match, TRBD1 (5 bases). Germline values: CDR1 SGHTA, CDR2 FQGTGA. V shed 3 bases and J shed 4 bases, with 12 bases lying between them. There are 14 residues in the CDR3. CDR3 protein: CASSLDGGITEAFF. Here the CDR3 DNA reads TGTGCCAGCAGCTTGGATGGGGGGATCACTGAAGCTTTCTTT.

This chain joins TRBV5-1 and TRBJ2-7; D is perhaps TRBD1 (6 bases). Trimming took 1 base from V and 5 from J, leaving 13 bases between them. The CDR3 spans 14 residues. Germline assignment: CDR1 SGHRS and CDR2 YFSETQ. This chain's CDR3 is CASSLRGGRDEQYF. CDR3 nucleotide sequence: TGCGCCAGCAGCTTGCGAGGGGGAAGAGACGAGCAGTACTTC.

The chain has TRBV5-1 and TRBJ2-2; perhaps D is TRBD1 or TRBD2 (5 bases each). CDR1 is SGHRS, CDR2 YFSETQ, per germline. CDR3 length: 15 amino acids. Deletions cut 0 bases from V and 6 bases from J, with 12 bases between. CDR3 bases: TGCGCCAGCAGCTTGGGGGACCGACCGGCCGGGGAGCTGTTTTTT. It is translated as CASSLGDRPAGELFF. Full variable domain (missing parts from reference TRBV5-1 and TRBJ2-2): KAGVTQTPRYLIKTRGQQVTLSCSPISGHRSVSWYQQTPGQGLQFLFEYFSETQRNKGNFPGRFSGRQFSNSRSEMNVSTLELGDSALYLCASSLGDRPAGELFFGEGSRLTVL.

This clone showed up just a few times. The chain couples TRBV19 to TRBJ1-5; tentative D call: TRBD1 (5 bases). Germline V gene lookup returns CDR1 LNHDA and CDR2 SQIVND (reference sequence). Deletions cut 6 bases from V and 4 bases from J, with 13 bases between. The CDR3 extends over 14 amino acids. The CDR3 DNA follows: TGTGCCAGTAGGAAACACAAGGGGAATCAGCCCCAGCATTTT. It is translated as CASRKHKGNQPQHF. The whole variable domain, remainder taken from reference TRBV19 and TRBJ1-5, is DGGITQSPKYLFRKEGQNVTLSCEQNLNHDAMYWYRQDPGQGLRLIYYSQIVNDFQKGDIAEGYSVSREKKESFPLTVTSAQKNPTAFYLCASRKHKGNQPQHFGDGTRLSIL.

The chain combines TRBV5-1 with TRBJ1-4, with TRBD1 matching 9 bases. This CDR3 region has 15 residues. Germline values: CDR1 SGHRS, CDR2 YFSETQ. Germline trimming cut 0 bases from V and 8 bases from J; bases unmatched to any gene: 5. The CDR3 loop reads CASSLAGTGSEKLFF. The DNA for the CDR3 is TGCGCCAGCAGCTTGGCTGGGACAGGGAGCGAAAAACTGTTTTTT.